These 18 T cell receptor beta chains came from one sample sequenced in a study of T cell repertoires in ileal Crohn's disease. The time point was: inflamed ileum from the surgical specimen. Some clones are missing from TCRdb's copy, which holds only in-frame ones; the method was immunoSEQ multiplex PCR. The data hold about 3,300 clones, with over 90% observed a single time. The source material was ileal tissue. The receptors come from an adult with Crohn's disease.

This chain connects TRBV4-1 to TRBJ2-1, with 9 nucleotides matching TRBD2. This CDR3 is 15 amino acids long. The trim removed 6 bases at V and 5 bases at J, leaving 8 bases unmatched. CDR1 and CDR2 (germline): MGHRA, YSYEKL. CDR3 coding DNA: TGCGCCAGCAGGCCAGGGCTAGCGGGGAACAATGAGCAGTTCTTC. The encoded protein is CASRPGLAGNNEQFF.

V gene TRBV7-9 combines with J gene TRBJ1-2, with D tentatively TRBD1 (6 bases). Trimming stripped 0 bases from V and 7 bases from J, with 9 bases between. Per germline, CDR1 SEHNR and CDR2 FQNEAQ (reference sequence). This CDR3 spans 13 amino acids. CDR3 in DNA: TGTGCCAGCAGCTTAGCAACAGGGTCTGGCTACACCTTC. Its translation is CASSLATGSGYTF.

The CDR3 loop reads CASSPTWWEANTGELFF. Here the CDR3 DNA reads TGTGCCAGCAGCCCCACCTGGTGGGAGGCGAACACCGGGGAGCTGTTTTTT. The chain joins TRBV7-3 to TRBJ2-2, with D perhaps matching TRBD2 (6 bases). The CDR3 consists of 17 residues. Germline CDR1 and CDR2: SGHTA and FQGTGA. Trimming took off 5 bases at V and 0 bases at J, with 16 bases between the two ends. Supplemented by reference TRBV7-3 and TRBJ2-2, the full variable domain reads GAGVSQTPSNKVTEKGKYVELRCDPISGHTALYWYRQSLGQGPEFLIYFQGTGAADDSGLPNDRFFAVRPEGSVSTLKIQRTERGDSAVYLCASSPTWWEANTGELFFGEGSRLTVL.

This chain connects TRBV10-3 to TRBJ2-2, with unresolved D. The CDR3 runs to 14 residues. Deletions cut 2 bases from V and 5 bases from J, with 9 bases between. Germline V gives CDR1 ENHRY, CDR2 SYGVKD. CDR3 loop: CAISESSVTGELFF. CDR3 DNA sequence: TGTGCCATCAGTGAGAGTAGTGTGACCGGGGAGCTGTTTTTT.

This chain uses TRBV27 with TRBJ2-1; D is undetermined. Germline V lookup: CDR1 MNHEY, CDR2 SMNVEV (reference sequence). V was pared by 4 bases and J by 1 base, with 5 bases between. This CDR3 has 13 amino acids. The CDR3 nucleotides read TGTGCCAGCAGTTCTGGGTCCTACAATGAGCAGTTCTTC. This encodes CASSSGSYNEQFF.

The chain employs TRBV13 and TRBJ2-7; 8 bases fit TRBD1. The V gene end was trimmed by 1 base and the J gene end by 4 bases; junction bases not matched to a gene: 6. The CDR3 has 15 amino acids. Germline CDR1 and CDR2: PRHDT and FYEKMQ (reference sequence). CDR3 loop: CASSLEGQVPYEQYF. The DNA for the CDR3 is TGTGCCAGCAGCTTAGAGGGACAGGTGCCTTACGAGCAGTACTTC.

The V call is TRBV2, the J call TRBJ1-5; 8 bases fit TRBD1. Germline loops: CDR1 SNHLY, CDR2 FYNNEI. There are 15 residues in the CDR3. The V segment lost 6 bases and the J segment 0 bases; nucleotides outside the gene matches: 4. Written as DNA, the CDR3 is TGTGCCAGCAGCCAGGGGGCAGATAGCAATCAGCCCCAGCATTTT. The encoded protein is CASSQGADSNQPQHF. The full variable domain, completed using reference TRBV2 and TRBJ1-5, is EPEVTQTPSHQVTQMGQEVILRCVPISNHLYFYWYRQILGQKVEFLVSFYNNEISEKSEIFDDQFSVERPDGSNFTLKIRSTKLEDSAMYFCASSQGADSNQPQHFGDGTRLSIL.

The V gene is TRBV6-1, the J gene TRBJ2-5, with a weak D call TRBD1 (6 bases). Germline V gene lookup returns CDR1 MNHNS and CDR2 SASEGT. The CDR3 runs 15 residues. The ends were cut back, 8 bases at V and 5 bases at J, with 21 bases in the middle. CDR3 amino acids: CASGRGSHRMETQYF. CDR3 coding DNA: TGTGCCAGCGGCAGGGGTTCGCATCGGATGGAGACCCAGTACTTC.

The table lists this clone with a few counts. The V call is TRBV5-4, the J call TRBJ1-1; no clear D. CDR1 SGHNT and CDR2 YYREEE come from the germline V gene (reference sequence). Trimming pared 3 bases from V and 4 bases from J, leaving 7 bases between. The CDR3 contains 12 residues. DNA for the CDR3: TGTGCCAGCAGCTGGATAGGCACTGAAGCTTTCTTT. This gives the protein CASSWIGTEAFF. Complete variable domain (other parts from reference TRBV5-4 and TRBJ1-1): ETGVTQSPTHLIKTRGQQVTLRCSSQSGHNTVSWYQQALGQGPQFIFQYYREEENGRGNFPPRFSGLQFPNYSSELNVNALELDDSALYLCASSWIGTEAFFGQGTRLTVV.

The rearrangement uses TRBV4-3 and TRBJ1-4; D is undetermined. Germline lookup yields CDR1 LGHNA and CDR2 YSLEER. V was cut by 7 bases and J by 5 bases, with 8 bases left in between. The CDR3 extends over 12 amino acids. CDR3 sequence (DNA): TGCGCCAGCATCCCAGGCAATGAAAAACTGTTTTTT. Translated: CASIPGNEKLFF.

The chain uses TRBV10-3 and TRBJ1-2; D gene ambiguous. This CDR3 comprises 12 residues. Germline V gives CDR1 ENHRY, CDR2 SYGVKD. V lost 5 bases and J lost 4, with 8 bases in between. CDR3 loop: CAISLEGYGYTF. The DNA for the CDR3 is TGTGCCATCAGTTTGGAGGGCTATGGCTACACCTTC.

V gene TRBV25-1 combines with J gene TRBJ1-2; tentatively, D is TRBD1 (5 bases). The CDR3 runs 16 residues. Germline loops: CDR1 MGHDK, CDR2 SYGVNS. V was trimmed by 3 bases and J by 2 bases, leaving 16 bases between them. CDR3 sequence reads: CASSDPRVGANYGYTF. CDR3 DNA: TGTGCCAGCAGTGATCCAAGGGTCGGGGCCAACTATGGCTACACCTTC.

V is TRBV9 and J is TRBJ1-3, with D perhaps matching TRBD1 (5 bases). Germline lookup yields CDR1 SGDLS and CDR2 YYNGEE. This CDR3 spans 15 amino acids. The V and J ends lost 1 base and 5 bases respectively, with 13 bases between them. The CDR3 sequence is CASSVFSGGRNTIYF. The CDR3 DNA follows: TGTGCCAGCAGCGTATTTTCTGGGGGAAGAAACACCATATATTTT.

The chain uses TRBV12-1 and TRBJ2-1; the DNA was not used to check the table's D call, TRBD2. TRBV12-1 represents a pseudogene. This CDR3 contains 14 residues. The CDR3 DNA reads TGTGCCAGGAGTCCATGGCGGGAGGATGGTGAGCAGTTCTTC. Translating gives CARSPWREDGEQFF.

This chain connects TRBV5-1 to TRBJ2-5, with D possibly TRBD2 on 7 matching bases. Germline CDR1 reads SGHRS; CDR2 reads YFSETQ. The V end lost 4 bases, the J end lost 5 bases, and 15 bases lay between the germline ends. The CDR3 is 14 residues long. CDR3 DNA: TGCGCCAGCAGCCCCAAGGGGGGGGTGGAGACCCAGTACTTC. Its protein is CASSPKGGVETQYF.

This rearrangement joins TRBV6-5 to TRBJ2-7; D perhaps matches TRBD1 (5 bases). Trimming took 0 bases from V and 4 from J, leaving 13 bases between them. Germline V gene lookup returns CDR1 MNHEY and CDR2 SVGAGI. The CDR3 sequence is 15 residues long. The CDR3 coding sequence is TGTGCCAGCAGTTACTCGCCGGAAGGGGCATACGAGCAGTACTTC. Amino acid sequence: CASSYSPEGAYEQYF.

V gene TRBV7-2 combines with J gene TRBJ2-6, with unresolved D. The V gene lost 5 bases and the J gene lost 4 bases, with 9 bases spanning the gap. The CDR3 spans 14 residues. Germline CDR1 reads SGHTA; CDR2 reads FQGNSA. The CDR3 DNA sequence: TGTGCCAGCAGCCCCACCAAGGGGGCCAACGTCCTGACTTTC. The encoded protein is CASSPTKGANVLTF.

In this sample, this clone turned up once. V gene TRBV9 combines with J gene TRBJ2-6, with 7 bases fitting TRBD2. V was pared by 4 bases and J by 8 bases, with 9 bases of the junction left unmatched. The CDR3 is made up of 15 amino acids. Looked up from germline, CDR1 is SGDLS and CDR2 is YYNGEE. CDR3 sequence (DNA): TGTGCCAGCAGCCATCACGGCAGCGGGACCAACGTCCTGACTTTC. Its protein is CASSHHGSGTNVLTF.